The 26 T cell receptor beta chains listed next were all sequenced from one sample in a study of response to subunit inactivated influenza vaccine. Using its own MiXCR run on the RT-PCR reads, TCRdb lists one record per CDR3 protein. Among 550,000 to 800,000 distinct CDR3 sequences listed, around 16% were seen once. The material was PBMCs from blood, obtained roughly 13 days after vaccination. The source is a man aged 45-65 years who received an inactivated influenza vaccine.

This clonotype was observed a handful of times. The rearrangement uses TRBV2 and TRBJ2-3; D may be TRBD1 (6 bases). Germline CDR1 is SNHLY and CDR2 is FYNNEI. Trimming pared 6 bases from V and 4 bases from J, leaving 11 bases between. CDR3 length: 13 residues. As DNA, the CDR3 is TGTGCCAGCAGCAGACAGGTTCCAGATACGCAGTATTTT. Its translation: CASSRQVPDTQYF.

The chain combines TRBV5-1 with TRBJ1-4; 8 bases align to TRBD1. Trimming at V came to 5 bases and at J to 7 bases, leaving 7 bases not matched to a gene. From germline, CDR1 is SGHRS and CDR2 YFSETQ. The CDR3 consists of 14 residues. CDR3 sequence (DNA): TGCGCCAGCAGATACGGGACAGGCACTGAAAAACTGTTTTTT. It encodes CASRYGTGTEKLFF.

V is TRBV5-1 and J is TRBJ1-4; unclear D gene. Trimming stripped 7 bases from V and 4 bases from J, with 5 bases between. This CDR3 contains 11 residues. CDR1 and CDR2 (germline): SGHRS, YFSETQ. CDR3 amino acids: CASGFNEKLFF. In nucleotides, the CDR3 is TGCGCCAGCGGATTTAATGAAAAACTGTTTTTT.

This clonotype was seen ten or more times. As DNA, the CDR3 is TGCGCCAGCACCTACGGAGGGACAGCAAACACTGAAGCTTTCTTT. Protein product: CASTYGGTANTEAFF. V is TRBV4-1 and J is TRBJ1-1; 7 bases agree with TRBD1. Germline V gene sequence: CDR1 MGHRA, CDR2 YSYEKL. J lost 2 bases, V lost 7 bases, and 10 bases had no gene match. CDR3 length equals 15 residues.

The CDR3 protein is CSARDSPGLETQYF. The DNA for the CDR3 is TGCAGTGCTAGAGATTCCCCCGGGTTGGAGACCCAGTACTTC. The chain employs TRBV20-1 and TRBJ2-5, with D hard to call. Trimming removed 0 bases from V and 5 bases from J, with 13 bases in between. CDR1 DFQATT and CDR2 SNEGSKA come from the germline V gene (reference sequence). The CDR3 length is 14 residues.

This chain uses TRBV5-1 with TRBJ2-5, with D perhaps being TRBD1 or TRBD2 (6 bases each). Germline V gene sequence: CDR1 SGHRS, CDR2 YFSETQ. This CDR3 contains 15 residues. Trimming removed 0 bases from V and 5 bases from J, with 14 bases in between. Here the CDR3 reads CASSLVGGAEETQYF. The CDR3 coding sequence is TGCGCCAGCAGCTTGGTGGGGGGCGCGGAGGAGACCCAGTACTTC.

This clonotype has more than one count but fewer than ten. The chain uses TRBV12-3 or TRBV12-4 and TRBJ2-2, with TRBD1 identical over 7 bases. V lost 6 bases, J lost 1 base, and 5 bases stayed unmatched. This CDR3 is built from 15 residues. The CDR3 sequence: CASSPGQMNTGELFF. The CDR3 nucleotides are TGTGCCAGCAGCCCGGGACAGATGAACACCGGGGAGCTGTTTTTT.

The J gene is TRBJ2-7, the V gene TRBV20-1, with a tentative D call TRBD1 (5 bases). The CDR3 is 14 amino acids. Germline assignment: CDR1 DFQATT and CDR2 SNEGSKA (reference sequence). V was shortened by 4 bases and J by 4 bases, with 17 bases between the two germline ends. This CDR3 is CSATPAVGVYEQYF. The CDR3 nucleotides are TGCAGTGCTACCCCCGCGGTAGGGGTTTACGAGCAGTACTTC.

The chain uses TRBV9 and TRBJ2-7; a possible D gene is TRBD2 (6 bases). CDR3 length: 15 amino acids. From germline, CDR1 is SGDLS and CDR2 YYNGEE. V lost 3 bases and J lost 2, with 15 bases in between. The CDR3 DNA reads TGTGCCAGCAGCGCCTCCGCGGGGATACCCTACGAGCAGTACTTC. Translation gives CASSASAGIPYEQYF.

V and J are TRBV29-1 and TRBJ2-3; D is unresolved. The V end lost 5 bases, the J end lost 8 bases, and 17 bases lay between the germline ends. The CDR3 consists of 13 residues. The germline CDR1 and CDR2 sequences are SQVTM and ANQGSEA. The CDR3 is CSVPESFSATQYF. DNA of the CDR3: TGCAGCGTTCCAGAATCCTTTTCCGCTACGCAGTATTTT.

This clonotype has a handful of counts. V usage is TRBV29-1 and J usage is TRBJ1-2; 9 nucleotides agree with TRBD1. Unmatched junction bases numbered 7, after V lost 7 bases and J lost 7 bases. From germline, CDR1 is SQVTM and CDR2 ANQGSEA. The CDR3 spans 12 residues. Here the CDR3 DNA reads TGCAGCGACTGGACAGGGGAGGGTGGCTACACCTTC. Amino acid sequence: CSDWTGEGGYTF.

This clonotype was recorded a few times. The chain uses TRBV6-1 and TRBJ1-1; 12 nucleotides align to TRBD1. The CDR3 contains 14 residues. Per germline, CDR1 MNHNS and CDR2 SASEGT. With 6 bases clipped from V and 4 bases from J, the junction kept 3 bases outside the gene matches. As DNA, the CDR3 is TGTGCCAGCAGGGGACAGGGGGCATTCACTGAAGCTTTCTTT. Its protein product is CASRGQGAFTEAFF.

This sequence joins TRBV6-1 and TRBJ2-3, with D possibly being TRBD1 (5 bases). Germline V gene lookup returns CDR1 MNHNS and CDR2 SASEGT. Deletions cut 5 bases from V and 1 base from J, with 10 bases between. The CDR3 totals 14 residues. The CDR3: CASSTLGGTDTQYF. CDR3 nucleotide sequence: TGTGCCAGCAGTACCCTAGGGGGCACAGATACGCAGTATTTT.

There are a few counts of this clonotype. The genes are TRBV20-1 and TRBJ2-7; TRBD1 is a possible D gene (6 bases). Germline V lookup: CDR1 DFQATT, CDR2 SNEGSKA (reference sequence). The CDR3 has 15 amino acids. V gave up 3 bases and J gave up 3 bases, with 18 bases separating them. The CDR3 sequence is CSASFPLTGNYEQYF. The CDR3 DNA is TGCAGTGCTAGCTTTCCGTTGACAGGAAACTACGAGCAGTACTTC.

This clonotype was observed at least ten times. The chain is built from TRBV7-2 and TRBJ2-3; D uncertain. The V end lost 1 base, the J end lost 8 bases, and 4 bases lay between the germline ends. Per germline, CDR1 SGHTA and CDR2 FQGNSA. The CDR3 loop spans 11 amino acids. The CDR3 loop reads CASSLGLTQYF. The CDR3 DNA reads TGTGCCAGCAGCTTAGGACTTACGCAGTATTTT.

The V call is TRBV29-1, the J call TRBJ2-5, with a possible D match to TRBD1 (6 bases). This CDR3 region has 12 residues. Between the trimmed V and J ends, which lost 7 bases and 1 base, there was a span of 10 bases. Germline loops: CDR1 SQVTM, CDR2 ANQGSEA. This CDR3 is CSGGQTQETQYF. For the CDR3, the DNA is TGCAGCGGGGGACAAACCCAAGAGACCCAGTACTTC.

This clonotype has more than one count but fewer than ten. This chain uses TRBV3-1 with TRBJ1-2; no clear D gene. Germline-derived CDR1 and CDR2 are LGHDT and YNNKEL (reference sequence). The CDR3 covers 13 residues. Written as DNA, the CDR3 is TGTGCGACACTTTCCCAGATTAACTATGGCTACACCTTC. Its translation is CATLSQINYGYTF.

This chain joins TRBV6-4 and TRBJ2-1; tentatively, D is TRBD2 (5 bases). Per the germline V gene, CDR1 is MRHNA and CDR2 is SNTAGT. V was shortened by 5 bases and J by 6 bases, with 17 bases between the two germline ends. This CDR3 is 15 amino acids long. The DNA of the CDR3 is TGTGCCAGCAGTCCCTATAATGTGGGGAGCAATGAGCAGTTCTTC. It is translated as CASSPYNVGSNEQFF.

CDR3 sequence: CASSQEGIRGSYEQYF. DNA for the CDR3: TGCGCCAGCAGCCAAGAGGGGATCAGGGGATCCTACGAGCAGTACTTC. V usage is TRBV4-1 and J usage is TRBJ2-7, with D possibly being TRBD1 (6 bases). V lost 0 bases and J 1 base, leaving 13 bases between the germline ends. Germline CDR1 is MGHRA and CDR2 is YSYEKL. CDR3 length equals 16 residues.

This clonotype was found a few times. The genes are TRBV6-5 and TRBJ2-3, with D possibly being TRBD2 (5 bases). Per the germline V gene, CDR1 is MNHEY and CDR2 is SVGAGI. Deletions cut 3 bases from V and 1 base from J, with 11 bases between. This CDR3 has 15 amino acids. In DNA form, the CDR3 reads TGTGCCAGCAGTTATAGTAGCGCCGGCACAGATACGCAGTATTTT. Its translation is CASSYSSAGTDTQYF.

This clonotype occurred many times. The CDR3 DNA follows: TGTGCCAGCAGTTATGCTAGCGGTGTCTACGAGCAGTACTTC. Its translation: CASSYASGVYEQYF. This rearrangement joins TRBV7-9 to TRBJ2-7; 7 nucleotides line up with TRBD2. V dropped 6 bases and J dropped 3; count of bases not matched to a gene: 8. The germline V gene encodes CDR1 SEHNR and CDR2 FQNEAQ (reference sequence). This CDR3 spans 14 amino acids.

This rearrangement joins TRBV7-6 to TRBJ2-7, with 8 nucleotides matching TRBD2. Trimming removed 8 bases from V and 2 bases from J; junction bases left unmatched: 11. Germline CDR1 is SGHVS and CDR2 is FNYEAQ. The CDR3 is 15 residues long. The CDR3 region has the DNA TGTGCCAGCGTCGGAGGAGCGGGAGTCGCCTACGAGCAGTACTTC. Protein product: CASVGGAGVAYEQYF.

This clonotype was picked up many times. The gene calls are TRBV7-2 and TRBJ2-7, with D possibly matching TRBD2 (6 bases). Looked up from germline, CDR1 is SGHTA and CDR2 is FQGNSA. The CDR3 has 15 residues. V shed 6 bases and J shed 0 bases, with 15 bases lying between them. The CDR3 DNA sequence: TGTGCCAGCAGGCTGGACTATCTAAGCTCCTACGAGCAGTACTTC. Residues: CASRLDYLSSYEQYF.

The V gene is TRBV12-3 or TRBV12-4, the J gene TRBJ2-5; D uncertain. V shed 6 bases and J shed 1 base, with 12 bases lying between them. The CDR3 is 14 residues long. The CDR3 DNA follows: TGTGCCAGCAGCTTTGAGGCACTCCAAGAGACCCAGTACTTC. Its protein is CASSFEALQETQYF.

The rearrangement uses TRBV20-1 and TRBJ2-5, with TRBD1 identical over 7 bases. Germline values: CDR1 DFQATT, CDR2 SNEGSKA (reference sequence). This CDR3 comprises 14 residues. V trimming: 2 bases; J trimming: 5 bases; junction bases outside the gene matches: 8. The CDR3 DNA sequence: TGCAGTGCTAGATCTAGGACAGGCTTGGAGACCCAGTACTTC. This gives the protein CSARSRTGLETQYF.

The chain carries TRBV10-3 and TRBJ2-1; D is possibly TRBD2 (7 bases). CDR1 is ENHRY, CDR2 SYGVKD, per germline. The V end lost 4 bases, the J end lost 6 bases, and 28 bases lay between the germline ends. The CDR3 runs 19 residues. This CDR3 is CAISGGLFLRERGFNEQFF. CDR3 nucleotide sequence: TGTGCCATCAGTGGGGGTCTGTTCTTGCGGGAGAGGGGGTTCAATGAGCAGTTCTTC.